One sample yielded the 26 T cell receptor beta chains listed below, sequenced in a study of blood T cell repertoires in COVID-19. Sequencing used immunoSEQ multiplex PCR; TCRdb keeps in-frame clones, though not all of them. The sample lists 250,000 to 350,000 clones, around 84% occurring once. Sequencing was performed on peripheral blood. These receptors all come from a human donor with COVID-19, enrolled during active disease. The donor label of this sample is uncertain.

This chain connects TRBV30 to TRBJ1-1; a possible D gene is TRBD1 (6 bases). Germline CDR1 GTSNPN, CDR2 SVGIG (reference sequence). Trimming shortened V by 2 bases and J by 6 bases, and 10 bases separated the two germline ends. CDR3 length equals 12 residues. The CDR3 DNA reads as TGTGCCTGGAGTCGGGGGGCGGCTGAAGCTTTCTTT. Translating it yields CAWSRGAAEAFF.

This clone was observed a single time. V and J are TRBV7-2 and TRBJ2-2; a possible D gene is TRBD1 (5 bases). V lost 5 bases and J 1 base, leaving 8 bases between the germline ends. The germline gives CDR1 SGHTA, CDR2 FQGNSA. The CDR3 is made up of 14 amino acids. The CDR3 nucleotides read TGTGCCAGCAGCGCACAGGTGAACACCGGGGAGCTGTTTTTT. Protein: CASSAQVNTGELFF.

This clone was counted at least ten times. V usage is TRBV10-2 and J usage is TRBJ2-1; TRBD1 aligns across 7 bases. V lost 2 bases and J lost 6; bases outside the gene matches: 16. From germline, CDR1 is WSHSY and CDR2 SAAADI. CDR3 size: 18 residues. This chain's CDR3 is CASSELPRDRPNPNEQFF. CDR3 in DNA: TGCGCCAGCAGTGAGCTACCAAGGGACAGACCGAACCCCAATGAGCAGTTCTTC.

About this clone: Other DNA sequences from this sample encode an identical CDR3 as well. CDR3 nucleotides: TGTGCCAGCAGCTTGACTGAGAACACTGAAGCTTTCTTT. Translation gives CASSLTENTEAFF. The chain links TRBV7-2 to TRBJ1-1, with unresolved D. Trimming cost V 3 bases and J 1 base, with 6 bases left between them. This CDR3 has 13 residues. Per the germline V gene, CDR1 is SGHTA and CDR2 is FQGNSA.

The table lists this clone with a count of one. J is TRBJ2-7 and V is TRBV30; D is perhaps TRBD2 (5 bases). CDR1 and CDR2 from the germline V gene are GTSNPN and SVGIG (reference sequence). The CDR3 totals 14 residues. Trimming pared 0 bases from V and 5 bases from J, leaving 14 bases between. The CDR3 protein is CAWSVRGRRDEQYF. The CDR3 nucleotides are TGTGCCTGGAGTGTACGAGGGAGACGGGACGAGCAGTACTTC.

The chain links TRBV7-3 to TRBJ2-2, with 9 bases lining up with TRBD2. The CDR3 covers 16 residues. The germline CDR1 and CDR2 sequences are SGHTA and FQGTGA. J lost 4 bases, V lost 5 bases, and 8 bases had no gene match. This CDR3 is CASSQSSGVFTGELFF. CDR3 DNA sequence: TGTGCCAGCAGCCAGTCTAGCGGGGTCTTCACCGGGGAGCTGTTTTTT.

The J gene is TRBJ2-1, the V gene TRBV7-2; D perhaps matches TRBD2 (6 bases). The V gene lost 5 bases and the J gene lost 10 bases, with 18 bases spanning the gap. Looked up from germline, CDR1 is SGHTA and CDR2 is FQGNSA. CDR3 length equals 14 residues. The CDR3 DNA sequence: TGTGCCAGCAGCCCAGGAGGGCGGCTCGGGGAGCAGTTCTTC. This sequence encodes CASSPGGRLGEQFF.

This clone was picked up one time. The chain combines TRBV3-1 (or the pseudogene TRBV3-2) with TRBJ2-5; TRBD1 matches at 7 bases. V lost 4 bases, J lost 5 bases, and 13 bases stayed unmatched. CDR3 size: 16 residues. The germline V gene encodes CDR1 LGHDT and CDR2 YNNKEL (reference sequence). CDR3 sequence: CASSPYAQQGWETQYF. The CDR3 bases are TGTGCCAGCAGCCCCTACGCCCAACAGGGGTGGGAGACCCAGTACTTC.

The chain carries TRBV18 and TRBJ2-1, with TRBD2 matching 8 bases. J gave up 1 base and V 5 bases, and 10 bases lay outside the gene matches. The CDR3 spans 17 residues. Germline V lookup: CDR1 KGHSH, CDR2 LQKENI. In nucleotides, the CDR3 is TGTGCCAGCTCATCCTCCCGCCGCGGGGGGTCCTACAATGAGCAGTTCTTC. Translating gives CASSSSRRGGSYNEQFF.

This chain joins TRBV9 and TRBJ2-1; TRBD2 matches 14 bases. The V gene end was trimmed by 5 bases and the J gene end by 4 bases; junction bases not matched to a gene: 5. The CDR3 has 16 residues. CDR1 SGDLS and CDR2 YYNGEE come from the germline V gene. In DNA, the CDR3 is TGTGCCAGCAGGAAAGGACTAGCGGGGGGATACAATGAGCAGTTCTTC. It yields the protein CASRKGLAGGYNEQFF.

The chain is built from TRBV4-1 and TRBJ1-3; 7 bases are shared with TRBD1. There are 14 residues in the CDR3. The V and J ends lost 1 base and 6 bases, in that order; junction bases with no gene match: 3. The germline CDR1 and CDR2 sequences are MGHRA and YSYEKL. The DNA of the CDR3 is TGCGCCAGCAGCCAAGGGGACAGTATAAACACCATATATTTT. As protein: CASSQGDSINTIYF.

This clone occurred once. The genes are TRBV5-6 and TRBJ2-2; unclear D gene. V was clipped by 4 bases and J by 0 bases, with 13 bases between them. CDR3 length: 16 residues. Germline V lookup: CDR1 SGHDT, CDR2 YYEEEE. The CDR3 region has the DNA TGTGCCAGCAGCCGCGTATTACCTGCGAACACCGGGGAGCTGTTTTTT. It encodes CASSRVLPANTGELFF. Variable domain in full (rest from reference TRBV5-6 and TRBJ2-2): DAGVTQSPTHLIKTRGQQVTLRCSPKSGHDTVSWYQQALGQGPQFIFQYYEEEERQRGNFPDRFSGHQFPNYSSELNVNALLLGDSALYLCASSRVLPANTGELFFGEGSRLTVL.

This chain uses TRBV7-3 with TRBJ2-6; 8 positions agree with TRBD1. Germline V gene data show CDR1 as SGHTA and CDR2 as FQGTGA. The CDR3 consists of 18 residues. V lost 2 bases to trimming and J lost 1 base; unmatched junction nucleotides: 7. In DNA, the CDR3 is TGTGCCAGCAGCTTACACGAACAGGGGGTATCTGGGGCCAACGTCCTGACTTTC. Translated, it gives CASSLHEQGVSGANVLTF.

This chain joins TRBV3-1 (or the pseudogene TRBV3-2) and TRBJ1-2, with D tentatively TRBD1 (5 bases). The ends were cut back, 4 bases at V and 7 bases at J, with 16 bases in the middle. The CDR3 runs 14 residues. The V gene's germline CDR1 is LGHDT and CDR2 YNNKEL (reference sequence). The CDR3 loop is CASSPTGGGPGYTF. CDR3 bases: TGTGCCAGCAGCCCCACGGGGGGAGGGCCTGGCTACACCTTC.

The chain employs TRBV5-4 and TRBJ1-4; 7 bases align to TRBD1. CDR3 length: 17 residues. With V trimmed by 0 bases and J by 3 bases, 8 bases remained unmatched. Germline CDR1 reads SGHNT; CDR2 reads YYREEE (reference sequence). This chain's CDR3 is CASSLGAGGTANEKLFF. The DNA of the CDR3 is TGTGCCAGCAGCTTGGGGGCAGGGGGAACGGCTAATGAAAAACTGTTTTTT.

The genes are TRBV9 and TRBJ2-3, with D tentatively TRBD2 (5 bases). Germline CDR1 is SGDLS and CDR2 is YYNGEE. This CDR3 has 15 amino acids. V dropped 1 base and J dropped 3 bases, with 12 bases sitting between them. CDR3 sequence reads: CASSVIGGRTDTQYF. The DNA of the CDR3 is TGTGCCAGCAGCGTAATAGGAGGACGTACAGATACGCAGTATTTT.

The chain is built from TRBV29-1 and TRBJ1-4; weak D call: TRBD1 (5 bases). With 7 bases removed from V and 0 bases from J, the gap between germline ends came to 15 bases. The CDR3 loop spans 15 amino acids. Germline V gene sequence: CDR1 SQVTM, CDR2 ANQGSEA. The CDR3 sequence is CSAVGHSATNEKLFF. Written as DNA, the CDR3 is TGCAGCGCCGTAGGACACTCTGCAACTAATGAAAAACTGTTTTTT.

This sequence joins TRBV9 and TRBJ2-3, with D unclear. This CDR3 is built from 14 residues. Germline CDR1 reads SGDLS; CDR2 reads YYNGEE. The germline V and J ends were trimmed by 1 base and 2 bases, with 8 bases remaining between them. The CDR3 sequence is CASSVREPTDTQYF. CDR3 bases: TGTGCCAGCAGCGTACGCGAACCCACAGATACGCAGTATTTT. Drawing the rest from reference TRBV9 and TRBJ2-3, the complete variable domain is DSGVTQTPKHLITATGQRVTLRCSPRSGDLSVYWYQQSLDQGLQFLIQYYNGEERAKGNILERFSAQQFPDLHSELNLSSLELGDSALYFCASSVREPTDTQYFGPGTRLTVL.

The CDR3: CASSIPTGALYGYTF. The CDR3 DNA reads as TGTGCCAGTAGTATCCCCACAGGGGCTCTCTATGGCTACACCTTC. The chain recombines TRBV19 with TRBJ1-2; 7 bases align to TRBD1. Trimming removed 3 bases from V and 4 bases from J; junction bases left unmatched: 8. This CDR3 region has 15 residues. Germline V CDR1 and CDR2: LNHDA, SQIVND (reference sequence). Filled out from reference TRBV19 and TRBJ1-2, the complete variable domain reads DGGITQSPKYLFRKEGQNVTLSCEQNLNHDAMYWYRQDPGQGLRLIYYSQIVNDFQKGDIAEGYSVSREKKESFPLTVTSAQKNPTAFYLCASSIPTGALYGYTFGSGTRLTVV.

The chain employs TRBV3-1 (or the pseudogene TRBV3-2) and TRBJ1-1, with TRBD1 matching over 8 bases. V trimming: 1 base; J trimming: 1 base; junction bases outside the gene matches: 8. Germline V gene lookup returns CDR1 LGHDT and CDR2 YNNKEL (reference sequence). The CDR3 contains 17 residues. The chain's CDR3 is CASSQVGQGAGNTEAFF. The CDR3 nucleotides are TGTGCCAGCAGCCAAGTAGGGCAGGGGGCTGGGAACACTGAAGCTTTCTTT.

The gene calls are TRBV7-9 and TRBJ1-1; D uncertain. V lost 1 base and J 7 bases, leaving 10 bases between the germline ends. CDR1 is SEHNR, CDR2 FQNEAQ, per germline (reference sequence). This CDR3 is built from 13 residues. CDR3 amino acids: CASSLDYGDEAFF. The CDR3 DNA reads TGTGCCAGCAGCTTAGATTATGGAGATGAAGCTTTCTTT.

CDR3 nucleotide sequence: TGTACCCCGGAGCGGGACAATGGTTACAATGAGCAGTTCTTC. It is translated as CTPERDNGYNEQFF. The chain uses TRBV7-9 and TRBJ2-1; the D gene is possibly TRBD2 (7 bases). Germline CDR1 is SEHNR and CDR2 is FQNEAQ (reference sequence). The CDR3 sequence is 14 residues long.

The chain is built from TRBV9 and TRBJ2-1; 8 bases line up with TRBD2. The ends lost 3 bases at V and 2 bases at J; junction bases unmatched: 7. This CDR3 has 16 amino acids. Germline-derived CDR1 and CDR2 are SGDLS and YYNGEE. The chain's CDR3 is CASSADRLATYNEQFF. The CDR3, as DNA: TGTGCCAGCAGCGCTGATCGACTAGCGACCTACAATGAGCAGTTCTTC.

The chain combines TRBV3-1 (or the pseudogene TRBV3-2) with TRBJ1-1; the match to TRBD1 covers 8 bases. V lost 2 bases and J lost 3; bases outside the gene matches: 11. CDR3 length: 17 amino acids. Germline V gives CDR1 LGHDT, CDR2 YNNKEL (reference sequence). The CDR3 DNA sequence: TGTGCCAGCAGCCAATCCTACCTCAGGGGGCAGGACACTGAAGCTTTCTTT. Its protein product is CASSQSYLRGQDTEAFF.

The CDR3 sequence is CASSLGQASEKLFF. The CDR3 DNA reads TGTGCCAGCAGCCTGGGACAGGCTTCTGAAAAACTGTTTTTT. The V gene is TRBV4-2, the J gene TRBJ1-4; 8 nucleotides line up with TRBD1. CDR1 is LGHNA and CDR2 is YNFKEQ in the germline V gene. CDR3 size: 14 residues. V shed 4 bases and J 7 bases; nucleotides not matched to a gene: 5.

This clone has only one observation. The V call is TRBV7-2, the J call TRBJ2-3; no firm D call. Between the trimmed V and J ends, which lost 1 base and 5 bases, there was a span of 7 bases. There are 13 residues in the CDR3. Germline assignment: CDR1 SGHTA and CDR2 FQGNSA. This CDR3 reads CASSLGHLDTQYF. The CDR3 DNA reads as TGTGCCAGCAGCTTAGGTCACTTAGATACGCAGTATTTT.